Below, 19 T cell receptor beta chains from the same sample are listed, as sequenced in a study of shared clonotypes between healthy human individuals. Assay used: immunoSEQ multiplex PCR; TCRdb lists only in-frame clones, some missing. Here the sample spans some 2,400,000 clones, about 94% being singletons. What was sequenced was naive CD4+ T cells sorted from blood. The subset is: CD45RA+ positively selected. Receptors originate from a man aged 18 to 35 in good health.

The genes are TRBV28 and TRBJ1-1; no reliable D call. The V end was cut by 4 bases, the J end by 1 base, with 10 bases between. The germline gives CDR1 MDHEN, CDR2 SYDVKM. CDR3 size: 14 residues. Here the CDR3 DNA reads TGTGCCAGCAGTTCTCACTCGGGGAACACTGAAGCTTTCTTT. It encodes CASSSHSGNTEAFF.

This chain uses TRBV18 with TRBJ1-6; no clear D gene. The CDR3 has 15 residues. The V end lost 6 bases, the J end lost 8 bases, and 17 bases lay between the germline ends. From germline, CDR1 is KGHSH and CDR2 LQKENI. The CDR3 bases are TGTGCCAGCTCCCGGCAGGAGGTTCCGGATTCACCCCTCCACTTT. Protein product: CASSRQEVPDSPLHF. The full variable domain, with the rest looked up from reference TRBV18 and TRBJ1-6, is NAGVMQNPRHLVRRRGQEARLRCSPMKGHSHVYWYRQLPEEGLKFMVYLQKENIIDESGMPKERFSAEFPKEGPSILRIQQVVRGDSAAYFCASSRQEVPDSPLHFGNGTRLTVT.

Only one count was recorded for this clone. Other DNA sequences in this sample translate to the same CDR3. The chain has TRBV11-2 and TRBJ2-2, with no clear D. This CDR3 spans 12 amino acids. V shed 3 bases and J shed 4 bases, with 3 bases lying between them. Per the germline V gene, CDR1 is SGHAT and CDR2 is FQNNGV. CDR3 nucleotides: TGTGCCAGCAGCTTCAGCACCGGGGAGCTGTTTTTT. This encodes CASSFSTGELFF.

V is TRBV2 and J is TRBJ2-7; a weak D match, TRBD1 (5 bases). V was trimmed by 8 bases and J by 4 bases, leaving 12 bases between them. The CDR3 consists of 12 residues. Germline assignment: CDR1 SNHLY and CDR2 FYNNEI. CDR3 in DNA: TGTGCCAGCGGGGCTTTTTGGTACGAGCAGTACTTC. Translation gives CASGAFWYEQYF.

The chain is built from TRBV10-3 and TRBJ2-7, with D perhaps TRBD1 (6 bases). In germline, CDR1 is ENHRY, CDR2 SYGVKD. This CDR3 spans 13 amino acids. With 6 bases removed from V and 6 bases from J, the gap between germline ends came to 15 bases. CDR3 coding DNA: TGTGCCATCAGCCGACAGGTGACGGGCGAGCAGTACTTC. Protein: CAISRQVTGEQYF.

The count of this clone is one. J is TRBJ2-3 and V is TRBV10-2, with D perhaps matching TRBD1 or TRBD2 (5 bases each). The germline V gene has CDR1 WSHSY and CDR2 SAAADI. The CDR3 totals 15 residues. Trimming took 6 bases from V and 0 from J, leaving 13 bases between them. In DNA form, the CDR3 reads TGCGCCAGCAGCTCCGGGACGGCTAGCACAGATACGCAGTATTTT. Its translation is CASSSGTASTDTQYF.

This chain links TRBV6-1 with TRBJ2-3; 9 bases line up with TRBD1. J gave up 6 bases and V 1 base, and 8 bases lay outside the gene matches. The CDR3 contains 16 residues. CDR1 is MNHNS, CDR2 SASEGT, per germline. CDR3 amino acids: CASSEDRGLGWDTQYF. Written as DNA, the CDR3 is TGTGCCAGCAGTGAAGACAGGGGGCTCGGGTGGGATACGCAGTATTTT.

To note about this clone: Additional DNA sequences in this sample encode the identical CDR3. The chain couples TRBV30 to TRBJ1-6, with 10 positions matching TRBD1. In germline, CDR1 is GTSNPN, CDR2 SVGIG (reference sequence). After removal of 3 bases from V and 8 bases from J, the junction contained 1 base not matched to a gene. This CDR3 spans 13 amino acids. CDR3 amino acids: CAWRGTGDSPLHF. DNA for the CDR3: TGTGCCTGGAGGGGGACAGGGGATTCACCCCTCCACTTT.

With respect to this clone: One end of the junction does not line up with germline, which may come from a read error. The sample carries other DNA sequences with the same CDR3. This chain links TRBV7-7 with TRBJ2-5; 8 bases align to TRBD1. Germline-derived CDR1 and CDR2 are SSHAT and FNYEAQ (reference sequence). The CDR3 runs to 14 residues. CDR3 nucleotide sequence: TGTGCTAGCAGCTTGGGGACAGGACAAGAGACCCAGTACTTC. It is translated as CASSLGTGQETQYF. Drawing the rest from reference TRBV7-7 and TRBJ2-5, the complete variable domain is GAGVSQSPRYKVTKRGQDVTLRCDPISSHATLYWYQQALGQGPEFLTYFNYEAQPDKSGLPSDRFSAERPEGSISTLTIQRTEQRDSAMYRCASSLGTGQETQYFGPGTRLLVL.

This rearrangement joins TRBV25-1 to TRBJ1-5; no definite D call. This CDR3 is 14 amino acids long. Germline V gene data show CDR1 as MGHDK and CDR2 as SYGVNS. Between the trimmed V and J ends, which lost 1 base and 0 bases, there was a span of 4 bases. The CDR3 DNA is TGTGCCAGCAGTGAATTCGGTAGCAATCAGCCCCAGCATTTT. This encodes CASSEFGSNQPQHF. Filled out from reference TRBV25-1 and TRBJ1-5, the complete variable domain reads EADIYQTPRYLVIGTGKKITLECSQTMGHDKMYWYQQDPGMELHLIHYSYGVNSTEKGDLSSESTVSRIRTEHFPLTLESARPSHTSQYLCASSEFGSNQPQHFGDGTRLSIL.

The CDR3 sequence: CASSLVGTSGSNEQFF. CDR3 nucleotides: TGTGCCAGCAGCTTAGTAGGGACTAGCGGGAGTAATGAGCAGTTCTTC. V is TRBV7-2 and J is TRBJ2-1; TRBD2 agrees at 14 bases. With V trimmed by 1 base and J by 7 bases, 3 bases remained unmatched. From germline, CDR1 is SGHTA and CDR2 FQGNSA. This CDR3 is built from 16 residues. Filled out from reference TRBV7-2 and TRBJ2-1, the complete variable domain reads GAGVSQSPSNKVTEKGKDVELRCDPISGHTALYWYRQSLGQGLEFLIYFQGNSAPDKSGLPSDRFSAERTGGSVSTLTIQRTQQEDSAVYLCASSLVGTSGSNEQFFGPGTRLTVL.

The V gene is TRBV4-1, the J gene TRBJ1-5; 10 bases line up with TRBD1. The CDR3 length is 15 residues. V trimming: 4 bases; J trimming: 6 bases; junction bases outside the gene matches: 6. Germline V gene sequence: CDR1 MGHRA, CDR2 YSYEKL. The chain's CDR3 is CASSPQTGGGQPQHF. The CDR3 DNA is TGCGCCAGCAGCCCTCAGACAGGGGGCGGTCAGCCCCAGCATTTT.

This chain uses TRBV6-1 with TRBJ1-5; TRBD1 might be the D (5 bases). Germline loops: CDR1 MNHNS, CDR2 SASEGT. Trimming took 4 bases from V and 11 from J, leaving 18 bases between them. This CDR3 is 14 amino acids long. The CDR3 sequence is CASSGLGPGSAQHF. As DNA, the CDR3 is TGTGCCAGCAGTGGCCTGGGACCGGGAAGTGCCCAGCATTTT.

In nucleotides, the CDR3 is TGTGCCAGCTCAGCTAATTCAGGGTTGAATAATTCACCCCTCCACTTT. Amino acid sequence: CASSANSGLNNSPLHF. The chain recombines TRBV18 with TRBJ1-6; D is possibly TRBD1 (5 bases). Germline CDR1 reads KGHSH; CDR2 reads LQKENI. Trimming removed 5 bases at V and 5 bases at J, with 16 bases between. The CDR3 covers 16 residues.

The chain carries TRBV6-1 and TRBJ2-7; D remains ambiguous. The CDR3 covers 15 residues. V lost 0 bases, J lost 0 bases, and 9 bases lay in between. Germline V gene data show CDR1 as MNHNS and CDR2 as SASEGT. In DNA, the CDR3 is TGTGCCAGCAGTGAAGCTAGGAGTTTCTCCTACGAGCAGTACTTC. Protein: CASSEARSFSYEQYF.

DNA of the CDR3: TGTGCCACTACTAGCGGGAGGGGGGTGGAGACCCAGTACTTC. The encoded protein is CATTSGRGVETQYF. This chain links TRBV10-3 with TRBJ2-5; 13 bases line up with TRBD2. V was pared by 10 bases and J by 5 bases, with 7 bases of the junction left unmatched. The germline CDR1 and CDR2 sequences are ENHRY and SYGVKD. CDR3 length: 14 residues.

The CDR3 loop reads CASSLRHISYNEQFF. The CDR3 region has the DNA TGTGCCAGCAGCTTGCGTCATATCTCCTACAATGAGCAGTTCTTC. This chain uses TRBV5-6 with TRBJ2-1; D not resolved. Trimming removed 1 base from V and 0 bases from J, with 8 bases in between. Germline V gene sequence: CDR1 SGHDT, CDR2 YYEEEE. The CDR3 sequence is 15 residues long. Together with reference TRBV5-6 and TRBJ2-1, the CDR3 gives the full variable domain: DAGVTQSPTHLIKTRGQQVTLRCSPKSGHDTVSWYQQALGQGPQFIFQYYEEEERQRGNFPDRFSGHQFPNYSSELNVNALLLGDSALYLCASSLRHISYNEQFFGPGTRLTVL.

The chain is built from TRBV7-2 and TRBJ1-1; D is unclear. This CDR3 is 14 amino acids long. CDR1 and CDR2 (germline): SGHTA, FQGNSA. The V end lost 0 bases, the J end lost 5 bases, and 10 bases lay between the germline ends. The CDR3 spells CASSLADARTEAFF. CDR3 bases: TGTGCCAGCAGCTTAGCGGACGCCCGGACTGAAGCTTTCTTT.

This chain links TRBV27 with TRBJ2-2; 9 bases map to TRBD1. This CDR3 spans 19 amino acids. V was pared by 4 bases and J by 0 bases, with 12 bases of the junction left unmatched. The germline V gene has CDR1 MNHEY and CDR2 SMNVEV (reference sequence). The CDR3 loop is CASSYRGTGWTSNTGELFF. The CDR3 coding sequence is TGTGCCAGCAGTTATAGGGGGACAGGGTGGACCTCGAACACCGGGGAGCTGTTTTTT.